The present T cell receptor (beta chain) was sequenced within a study of shared clonotypes between healthy human individuals. CD8 cells regarded as naive lacked CD45RO, were positively chosen for CCR7, and omitted terminally differentiated effector memory CD45RA+ cells. Study results and limitations: In four donors, approximately 5% of naive CD4 clonotypes appeared in common.

Worth noting for this clone: Its matching antigen is unknown.

The CDR3 has 14 amino acids. Germline V gene data show CDR1 as LNHDA and CDR2 as SQIVND (reference sequence). Trimming took 6 bases from V and 4 from J; bases not matched to a gene: 7. Method: immunoSEQ multiplex PCR; TCRdb's copy keeps in-frame clones and lacks some. The table includes about 590,000 clones, nearly 97% detected once. The sequenced material came from naive CD8+ T cells sorted from blood. The V gene is TRBV19, the J gene TRBJ2-7; 9 bases line up with TRBD1. The source is a woman under 40 in good health. The CDR3 sequence is CASSPTGGAYEQYF. The CDR3 DNA sequence: TGTGCCAGTAGCCCGACAGGGGGGGCTTACGAGCAGTACTTC.